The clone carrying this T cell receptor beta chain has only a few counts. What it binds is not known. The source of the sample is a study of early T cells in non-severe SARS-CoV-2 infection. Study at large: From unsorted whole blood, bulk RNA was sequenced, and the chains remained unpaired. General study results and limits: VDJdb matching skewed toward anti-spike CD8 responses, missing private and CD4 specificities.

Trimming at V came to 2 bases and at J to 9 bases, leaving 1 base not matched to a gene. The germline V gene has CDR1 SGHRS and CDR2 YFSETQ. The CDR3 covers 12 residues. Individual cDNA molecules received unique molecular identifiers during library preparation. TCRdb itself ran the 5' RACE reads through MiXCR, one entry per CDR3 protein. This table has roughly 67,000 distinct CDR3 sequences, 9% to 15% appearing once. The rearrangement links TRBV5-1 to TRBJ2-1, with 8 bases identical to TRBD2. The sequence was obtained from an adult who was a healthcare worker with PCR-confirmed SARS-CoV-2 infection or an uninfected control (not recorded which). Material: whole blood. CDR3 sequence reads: CASSLAGVEQFF. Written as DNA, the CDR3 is TGCGCCAGCAGCTTAGCGGGGGTTGAGCAGTTCTTC.